Following are 18 T cell receptor beta chains from one sample sequenced in a study of blood T cells in healthy people across ages. Next came a second PCR, run for about 6 to 12 cycles, which used a sample-barcoded 5' primer along with a J-beta primer mix. TCRdb re-called the 5' RACE reads through MiXCR, storing one row per CDR3 protein. The profile shows some 880,000 distinct CDR3 sequences, under 40% of them singletons. Specimen: blood. The source is a man between 18 and 35 years old in good health.

This clonotype was counted a few times. Written as DNA, the CDR3 is TGTGCCAGCAGCTTTATACAGGGAGTTGGTGGCTACACCTTC. This sequence encodes CASSFIQGVGGYTF. This chain joins TRBV5-6 and TRBJ1-2, with D possibly being TRBD1 (6 bases). This CDR3 has 14 amino acids. The V and J ends lost 2 bases and 7 bases respectively, with 15 bases between them. Per the germline V gene, CDR1 is SGHDT and CDR2 is YYEEEE.

This clonotype was picked up a small number of times. The chain carries TRBV9 and TRBJ2-6; D is unresolved. Germline CDR1 reads SGDLS; CDR2 reads YYNGEE. V lost 0 bases and J 5 bases, leaving 9 bases between the germline ends. CDR3 length: 15 residues. CDR3 nucleotides: TGTGCCAGCAGCGTAGGGGCGCCCCGGGCCAACGTCCTGACTTTC. It codes for CASSVGAPRANVLTF.

The chain has TRBV9 and TRBJ2-3, with unresolved D. The CDR3 has 12 residues. Germline assignment: CDR1 SGDLS and CDR2 YYNGEE. Trimming pared 6 bases from V and 0 bases from J, leaving 5 bases between. CDR3 region: CASKASTDTQYF. CDR3 sequence (DNA): TGTGCCAGCAAGGCAAGCACAGATACGCAGTATTTT. The full variable domain, rest sourced from reference TRBV9 and TRBJ2-3, is DSGVTQTPKHLITATGQRVTLRCSPRSGDLSVYWYQQSLDQGLQFLIQYYNGEERAKGNILERFSAQQFPDLHSELNLSSLELGDSALYFCASKASTDTQYFGPGTRLTVL.

A few counts support this clonotype. The J gene is TRBJ1-5, the V gene TRBV9, with D tentatively TRBD1 (6 bases). Between the trimmed V and J ends, which lost 0 bases and 3 bases, there was a span of 7 bases. Germline CDR1 and CDR2: SGDLS and YYNGEE. This CDR3 comprises 14 residues. CDR3 residues: CASSVGDNNQPQHF. The CDR3 DNA reads as TGTGCCAGCAGCGTAGGGGACAACAATCAGCCCCAGCATTTT.

This clonotype has more than one count but fewer than ten. The J gene is TRBJ2-1, the V gene TRBV12-3 or TRBV12-4; D unclear. The V end was cut by 6 bases, the J end by 4 bases, with 10 bases between. This CDR3 is 13 amino acids long. Here the CDR3 DNA reads TGTGCCAGCAGCCCAGCCAAATACAATGAGCAGTTCTTC. This encodes CASSPAKYNEQFF.

A note on this clonotype: A much larger clone differs by one base, so this may be a read error. The rearrangement uses TRBV5-1 and TRBJ2-5, with 7 bases lining up with TRBD1. The J call may be incorrect, as the DNA end agrees better with TRBJ2-7. Germline CDR1 reads SGHRS; CDR2 reads YFSETQ. CDR3 length: 16 amino acids. The DNA for the CDR3 is TGCGCCAGCAGCTCGATAATGACAGGGAACCCCTGCGAGCAGTACTTC. Translation: CASSSIMTGNPCEQYF.

The chain links TRBV10-3 to TRBJ2-5; 7 nucleotides agree with TRBD2. In germline, CDR1 is ENHRY, CDR2 SYGVKD. J was trimmed by 11 bases and V by 3 bases; bases with no gene match: 9. The length of the CDR3 is 13 residues. CDR3: CAISDREANEQYF. In DNA, the CDR3 is TGTGCCATCAGTGACCGGGAGGCCAATGAGCAGTACTTC.

The genes are TRBV30 and TRBJ1-1; perhaps TRBD1 as D (5 bases). Germline CDR1 reads GTSNPN; CDR2 reads SVGIG (reference sequence). CDR3 length equals 13 residues. The germline V and J ends were trimmed by 5 bases and 7 bases, with 17 bases remaining between them. The CDR3 DNA sequence: TGTGCCTGGGGCACGGGGGGGAATCGTGAAGCTTTCTTT. Translation: CAWGTGGNREAFF.

This clonotype was observed at least ten times. The chain uses TRBV21-1 and TRBJ2-7; the table assigns TRBD1, which was not confirmed against the DNA. TRBV21-1 is an annotated pseudogene. The CDR3 covers 14 residues. The CDR3 region has the DNA TGTGCCAGCAGCTCCCCAGGGTTATACTACGAGCAGTACTTC. This codes for CASSSPGLYYEQYF.

The J gene is TRBJ1-1, the V gene TRBV14; D not resolved. Germline-derived CDR1 and CDR2 are SGHDN and FVKESK. This CDR3 is built from 10 residues. V was shortened by 4 bases and J by 8 bases, with 5 bases between the two germline ends. The CDR3 is CASSLREAFF. DNA of the CDR3: TGTGCCAGCAGCCTGCGGGAAGCTTTCTTT.

This chain uses TRBV4-3 with TRBJ2-2, with 8 positions matching TRBD2. The CDR3 loop spans 18 amino acids. Losses at the gene ends were 0 bases for V and 3 bases for J; bases not matched to a gene: 9. Germline CDR1 is LGHNA and CDR2 is YSLEER. The CDR3 reads CASSQEDQAGVDTGELFF. The CDR3 coding sequence is TGCGCCAGCAGCCAAGAAGACCAAGCGGGGGTGGACACCGGGGAGCTGTTTTTT.

This clonotype was counted ten times or more. The V call is TRBV28, the J call TRBJ2-7; D could derive from TRBD1 or TRBD2 (5 bases each). This CDR3 contains 15 residues. V dropped 10 bases and J dropped 0 bases, with 19 bases sitting between them. CDR1 is MDHEN, CDR2 SYDVKM, per germline. The CDR3 sequence is CATSVGASSSYEQYF. The CDR3 bases are TGTGCCACCTCGGTCGGGGCCTCCAGCTCCTACGAGCAGTACTTC.

Of note for this clonotype: Being one base from a much bigger clone, this may be a read error. This rearrangement joins TRBV20-1 to TRBJ2-4; TRBD2 is a possible D gene (5 bases). The CDR3 contains 14 residues. Trimming cost V 3 bases and J 9 bases, with 18 bases left between them. Germline CDR1 reads DFQATT; CDR2 reads SNEGSKA (reference sequence). The CDR3 region is CSAREAVVGPIQYF. CDR3 bases: TGCAGTGCTAGGGAGGCAGTCGTCGGGCCCATTCAGTACTTC.

In regard to this clonotype: This may come from a read error, since a much larger clone is one base off. The chain joins TRBV12-3 or TRBV12-4 to TRBJ2-3, with D perhaps TRBD1 or TRBD2 (5 bases each). CDR3 size: 15 residues. DNA of the CDR3: TGTGCCAGCAGTCCCGGGACCGCCAGCACAGGTACGCAGTATTTT. Its protein product is CASSPGTASTGTQYF.

This clonotype was recorded a few times. The chain combines TRBV20-1 with TRBJ1-5; the D is unclear. The CDR3 totals 12 residues. Germline V lookup: CDR1 DFQATT, CDR2 SNEGSKA (reference sequence). V gave up 6 bases and J gave up 7 bases, with 13 bases separating them. CDR3 in amino acids: CSAGPGRQPQHF. The DNA of the CDR3 is TGCAGTGCCGGGCCGGGCCGCCAGCCCCAGCATTTT.

A remark on this clonotype: This could be a read error, since a much larger clone is one nucleotide away. J is TRBJ2-7 and V is TRBV9; possibly TRBD1 for D (6 bases). Deletions cut 0 bases from V and 3 bases from J, with 13 bases between. Germline values: CDR1 SGDLS, CDR2 YYNGEE. The CDR3 consists of 15 residues. The CDR3 sequence is CASSVGTGSVYEQYF. As DNA, the CDR3 is TGTGCCAGCAGCGTAGGTACAGGGTCCGTCTACGAGCAGTACTTC.

The CDR3 sequence is CASSVGGGDNEQYF. CDR3 DNA sequence: TGTGCCAGCAGCGTAGGTGGGGGCGACAACGAGCAGTACTTC. This rearrangement joins TRBV9 to TRBJ2-7; possibly TRBD1 for D (6 bases). The germline V gene has CDR1 SGDLS and CDR2 YYNGEE. Trimming cost V 0 bases and J 5 bases, with 12 bases left between them. This CDR3 region has 14 residues.

The chain combines TRBV9 with TRBJ1-2, with 9 bases aligning to TRBD1. The CDR3 totals 14 residues. J gave up 7 bases and V 2 bases, and 6 bases lay outside the gene matches. Germline V gene sequence: CDR1 SGDLS, CDR2 YYNGEE. CDR3 protein: CASSVGTGSSGYTF. As DNA, the CDR3 is TGTGCCAGCAGCGTCGGGACAGGGAGTAGTGGCTACACCTTC. Filled out from reference TRBV9 and TRBJ1-2, the complete variable domain reads DSGVTQTPKHLITATGQRVTLRCSPRSGDLSVYWYQQSLDQGLQFLIQYYNGEERAKGNILERFSAQQFPDLHSELNLSSLELGDSALYFCASSVGTGSSGYTFGSGTRLTVV.